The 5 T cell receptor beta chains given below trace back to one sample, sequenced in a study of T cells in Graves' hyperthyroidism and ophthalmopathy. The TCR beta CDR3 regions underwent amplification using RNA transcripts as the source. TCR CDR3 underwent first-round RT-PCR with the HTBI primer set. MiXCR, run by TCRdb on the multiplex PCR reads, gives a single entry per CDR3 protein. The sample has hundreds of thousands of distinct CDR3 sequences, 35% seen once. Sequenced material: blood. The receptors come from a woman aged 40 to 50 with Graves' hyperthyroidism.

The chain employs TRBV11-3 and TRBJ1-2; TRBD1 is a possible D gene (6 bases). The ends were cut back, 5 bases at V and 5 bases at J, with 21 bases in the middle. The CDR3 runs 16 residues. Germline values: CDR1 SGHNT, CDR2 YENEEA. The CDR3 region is CASSPQTGIEAYGYTF. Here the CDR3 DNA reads TGTGCCAGCAGCCCTCAAACAGGGATCGAGGCTTATGGCTACACCTTC.

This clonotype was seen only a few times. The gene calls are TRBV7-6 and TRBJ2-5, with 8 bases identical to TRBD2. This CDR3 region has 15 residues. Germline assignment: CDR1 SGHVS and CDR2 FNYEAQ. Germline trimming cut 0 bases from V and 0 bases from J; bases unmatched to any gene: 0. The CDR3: CASSLARGDQETQYF. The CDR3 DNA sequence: TGTGCCAGCAGCTTAGCGCGGGGGGACCAAGAGACCCAGTACTTC.

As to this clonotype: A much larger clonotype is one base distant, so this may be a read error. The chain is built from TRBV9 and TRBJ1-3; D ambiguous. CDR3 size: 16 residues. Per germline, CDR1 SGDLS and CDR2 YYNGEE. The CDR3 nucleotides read TGTGCCAGCAGCGCATTTGGAGGTATCACTGGAAACACCATATCTTTT. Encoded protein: CASSAFGGITGNTISF.

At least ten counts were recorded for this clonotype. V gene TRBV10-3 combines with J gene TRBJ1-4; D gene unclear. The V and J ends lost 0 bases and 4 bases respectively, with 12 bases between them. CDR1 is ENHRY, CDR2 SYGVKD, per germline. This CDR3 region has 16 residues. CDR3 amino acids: CAISESPTGFNEKLFF. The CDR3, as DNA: TGTGCCATCAGTGAGTCACCGACGGGATTTAATGAAAAACTGTTTTTT.

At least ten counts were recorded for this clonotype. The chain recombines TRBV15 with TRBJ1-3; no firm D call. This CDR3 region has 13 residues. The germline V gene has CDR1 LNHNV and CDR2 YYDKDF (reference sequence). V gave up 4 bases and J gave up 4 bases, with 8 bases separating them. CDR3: CATSIITGNTIYF. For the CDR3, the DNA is TGTGCCACCAGCATCATCACGGGAAACACCATATATTTT.